These 26 T cell receptor beta chains share one sample of origin, sequenced in a study of T cell repertoires in cytomegalovirus infection. TCRdb itself ran the reads through MiXCR, one entry per CDR3 protein. Of about 920,000 distinct CDR3 sequences in the sample, 25% to 40% were seen once. For these TCRs, the target antigens are not known. The specimen was cultured CD8+ T cells from PBMCs, collected from culture after CMV antigen stimulation. The receptors were sampled from a human donor in good health (CMV status not recorded). Some clones in this sample may be carry-over from other donors' samples.

V usage is TRBV19 and J usage is TRBJ2-2; a possible D gene is TRBD1 (6 bases). Germline CDR1 LNHDA, CDR2 SQIVND (reference sequence). Trimming took off 3 bases at V and 0 bases at J, with 20 bases between the two ends. The CDR3 has 19 residues. The CDR3 DNA reads as TGTGCCAGTAGTATGTGGGGGCGCCGAGGGGTGTCGAACACCGGGGAGCTGTTTTTT. This translates into CASSMWGRRGVSNTGELFF.

This clonotype was seen a handful of times. V usage is TRBV6-2 or TRBV6-3 and J usage is TRBJ2-7; D remains ambiguous. Per germline, CDR1 MNHEY and CDR2 SVGEGT. The CDR3 length is 15 residues. The V end lost 2 bases, the J end lost 0 bases, and 11 bases lay between the germline ends. The CDR3 reads CASSYKGPFSYEQYV. Here the CDR3 DNA reads TGTGCCAGCAGTTACAAGGGTCCTTTCTCCTACGAGCAGTACGTC.

This sequence joins TRBV4-1 and TRBJ1-1; TRBD1 might be the D (6 bases). Germline V gives CDR1 MGHRA, CDR2 YSYEKL. V was pared by 8 bases and J by 8 bases, with 15 bases between. The CDR3 extends over 12 amino acids. In DNA form, the CDR3 reads TGCGCCAGCGGTACCGGGACACCCGAAGCTTTCTTT. It encodes CASGTGTPEAFF.

This chain connects TRBV27 to TRBJ1-1; D is undetermined. The germline V gene has CDR1 MNHEY and CDR2 SMNVEV (reference sequence). The ends were cut back, 4 bases at V and 4 bases at J, with 19 bases in the middle. The CDR3 spans 16 residues. CDR3 sequence: CASSYEGGIWGTEAFF. In nucleotides, the CDR3 is TGTGCCAGCAGTTACGAGGGAGGGATTTGGGGCACTGAAGCTTTCTTT.

In this sample, this clonotype turned up a few times. The J gene is TRBJ2-4, the V gene TRBV4-1; perhaps TRBD1 as D (5 bases). Germline V gives CDR1 MGHRA, CDR2 YSYEKL. The CDR3 is 19 amino acids. Trimming shortened V by 1 base and J by 7 bases, and 26 bases separated the two germline ends. The CDR3 is CASSQVGGRADGLKNIQYF. CDR3 nucleotide sequence: TGCGCCAGCAGCCAAGTAGGCGGCAGGGCTGACGGGCTAAAGAACATTCAGTACTTC.

This clonotype has only a few counts. This sequence joins TRBV6-2 or TRBV6-3 and TRBJ2-3, with 12 bases lining up with TRBD2. There are 11 residues in the CDR3. The germline V gene has CDR1 MNHEY and CDR2 SVGEGT. Trimming cost V 7 bases and J 15 bases; bases outside gene matches: 5. The CDR3, as DNA: TGTGCCAGCATTGGGACTAGCGGGTGCTATTTT. Translation gives CASIGTSGCYF.

The chain has TRBV7-9 and TRBJ2-2; 9 nucleotides agree with TRBD2. Unmatched junction bases numbered 7, after V lost 5 bases and J lost 3 bases. The CDR3 length is 16 residues. The germline V gene has CDR1 SEHNR and CDR2 FQNEAQ (reference sequence). The CDR3 DNA reads as TGTGCCAGCAGCCCCCGGACTAGCGTAGACACCGGGGAGCTGTTTTTT. Protein sequence: CASSPRTSVDTGELFF.

The rearrangement uses TRBV12-3 or TRBV12-4 and TRBJ2-1; no firm D call. Trimming stripped 3 bases from V and 8 bases from J, with 14 bases between. The CDR3 is 14 amino acids. This chain's CDR3 is CASSFGAVGYEQFF. DNA for the CDR3: TGTGCCAGCAGTTTCGGCGCCGTCGGTTATGAGCAGTTCTTC.

The chain couples TRBV27 to TRBJ2-6, with no clear D. CDR3 length: 15 amino acids. V shed 7 bases and J shed 0 bases, with 10 bases lying between them. Germline V CDR1 and CDR2: MNHEY, SMNVEV (reference sequence). The CDR3 sequence: CASTLGASGANVLTF. The CDR3, as DNA: TGTGCCAGCACCCTCGGTGCCTCTGGGGCCAACGTCCTGACTTTC.

V usage is TRBV6-6 and J usage is TRBJ1-1; D perhaps matches TRBD1 (6 bases). Looked up from germline, CDR1 is MNHNY and CDR2 is SVGAGI (reference sequence). The CDR3 loop spans 14 amino acids. Trimming cost V 8 bases and J 2 bases, with 15 bases left between them. The CDR3 sequence: CASGTGGGNTEAFF. In DNA form, the CDR3 reads TGTGCCAGCGGAACGGGAGGGGGAAACACTGAAGCTTTCTTT.

This clonotype showed up many times. The rearrangement uses TRBV20-1 and TRBJ2-1; 10 bases match TRBD1. The junction had 11 bases not matched to a gene; V was cut back by 6 bases and J by 3 bases. This CDR3 is 16 amino acids long. In germline, CDR1 is DFQATT, CDR2 SNEGSKA (reference sequence). The CDR3 coding sequence is TGCAGTGCCACCTCCCCCGGGACAGGGGACTACAATGAGCAGTTCTTC. This sequence encodes CSATSPGTGDYNEQFF.

This clonotype was seen repeatedly, ten times or more. The CDR3 sequence is CASSNQGLETQYF. In DNA, the CDR3 is TGTGCCAGCAGCAACCAGGGACTAGAGACCCAGTACTTC. The V and J genes are TRBV7-8 and TRBJ2-5, with a tentative D call TRBD2 (6 bases). CDR1 SGHVS and CDR2 FQNEAQ come from the germline V gene. V shed 5 bases and J shed 4 bases, with 11 bases lying between them. CDR3 length: 13 amino acids.

Only one count was recorded for this clonotype. The chain joins TRBV5-4 to TRBJ2-7; D may match TRBD1 or TRBD2 (5 bases each). V was shortened by 6 bases and J by 0 bases, with 16 bases between the two germline ends. This CDR3 spans 15 amino acids. Germline CDR1 is SGHNT and CDR2 is YYREEE (reference sequence). In DNA form, the CDR3 reads TGTGCCAGCACCTGGGGGTCGGGAAGCTCCTACGAGCAGTACTTC. This translates into CASTWGSGSSYEQYF. Using reference TRBV5-4 and TRBJ2-7 for the parts outside the CDR3, the full variable domain is ETGVTQSPTHLIKTRGQQVTLRCSSQSGHNTVSWYQQALGQGPQFIFQYYREEENGRGNFPPRFSGLQFPNYSSELNVNALELDDSALYLCASTWGSGSSYEQYFGPGTRLTVT.

The chain uses TRBV4-1 and TRBJ1-5; D is ambiguous. Germline lookup yields CDR1 MGHRA and CDR2 YSYEKL. The ends were cut back, 2 bases at V and 4 bases at J, with 9 bases in the middle. The CDR3 loop spans 14 amino acids. As DNA, the CDR3 is TGCGCCAGCAGCCAACACCTCAAGAATCAGCCCCAGCATTTT. Its protein is CASSQHLKNQPQHF.

This clonotype was seen only a few times. The rearrangement links TRBV6-5 to TRBJ1-2; D is uncertain. V gave up 6 bases and J gave up 8 bases, with 16 bases separating them. The germline V gene encodes CDR1 MNHEY and CDR2 SVGAGI. CDR3 length: 13 amino acids. Here the CDR3 reads CASSTGPMDGYTF. CDR3 DNA: TGTGCCAGCAGCACCGGGCCCATGGACGGCTACACCTTC.

The chain uses TRBV12-5 and TRBJ1-1; D not certain. The V and J ends lost 1 base and 4 bases respectively, with 16 bases between them. The germline V gene has CDR1 LGHNT and CDR2 FRNRAP. The CDR3 runs 16 residues. CDR3 loop: CASGLALRDEATEAFF. CDR3 coding DNA: TGTGCTAGTGGTTTGGCCCTAAGGGATGAGGCCACTGAAGCTTTCTTT.

This sequence joins TRBV5-4 and TRBJ1-2; D remains ambiguous. Trimming took 4 bases from V and 8 from J, leaving 18 bases between them. The germline V gene has CDR1 SGHNT and CDR2 YYREEE (reference sequence). The CDR3 runs 14 residues. The CDR3 protein is CASSGDTAVGGYTF. The CDR3 DNA sequence: TGTGCCAGCAGCGGCGACACAGCTGTTGGCGGCTACACCTTC.

This chain connects TRBV7-9 to TRBJ2-1; D is possibly TRBD2 (5 bases). This CDR3 is 13 amino acids long. Germline V gives CDR1 SEHNR, CDR2 FQNEAQ (reference sequence). Trimming left V 6 bases short and J 10 bases short, with 16 bases between. The CDR3 is CASRPKGLTEQFF. CDR3 nucleotides: TGTGCCAGCAGACCAAAAGGACTGACAGAGCAGTTCTTC.

This chain links TRBV14 with TRBJ2-1; 9 nucleotides align to TRBD1. Per germline, CDR1 SGHDN and CDR2 FVKESK. The junction had 6 bases not matched to a gene; V was cut back by 2 bases and J by 4 bases. The CDR3 is made up of 16 amino acids. The CDR3 reads CASSQSGTGRYNEQFF. In DNA, the CDR3 is TGTGCCAGCAGCCAATCCGGGACAGGGAGGTACAATGAGCAGTTCTTC.

The chain is built from TRBV4-1 and TRBJ1-1; 7 nucleotides line up with TRBD1. CDR1 MGHRA and CDR2 YSYEKL come from the germline V gene. The V segment lost 4 bases and the J segment 4 bases; nucleotides outside the gene matches: 6. There are 14 residues in the CDR3. CDR3 DNA sequence: TGCGCCAGCAGCCCAAGACAGGGACCCACTGAAGCTTTCTTT. This sequence encodes CASSPRQGPTEAFF.

This chain uses TRBV10-3 with TRBJ2-3; TRBD2 matches at 8 bases. The germline gives CDR1 ENHRY, CDR2 SYGVKD. The CDR3 sequence is 16 residues long. V lost 3 bases, J lost 8 bases, and 13 bases stayed unmatched. The CDR3 loop is CAISDLMAGGRGTQYF. CDR3 in DNA: TGTGCCATCAGTGATCTCATGGCGGGGGGTCGGGGTACGCAGTATTTT.

This clonotype has only one observation. The chain couples TRBV28 to TRBJ2-3, with D possibly matching TRBD1 (5 bases). V was clipped by 8 bases and J by 4 bases, with 19 bases between them. This CDR3 spans 15 amino acids. Germline values: CDR1 MDHEN, CDR2 SYDVKM. The CDR3 bases are TGTGCCAGCTCCAAAGGCAGGGCTCTTGCAGATACGCAGTATTTT. Translating it yields CASSKGRALADTQYF. Variable domain in full (rest from reference TRBV28 and TRBJ2-3): DVKVTQSSRYLVKRTGEKVFLECVQDMDHENMFWYRQDPGLGLRLIYFSYDVKMKEKGDIPEGYSVSREKKERFSLILESASTNQTSMYLCASSKGRALADTQYFGPGTRLTVL.

This clonotype was detected a few times. This chain connects TRBV27 to TRBJ2-7, with 8 bases lining up with TRBD1. The CDR3 is 15 amino acids. The germline CDR1 and CDR2 sequences are MNHEY and SMNVEV (reference sequence). Unmatched junction bases numbered 8, after V lost 5 bases and J lost 2 bases. Written as DNA, the CDR3 is TGTGCCAGCAGTCTAAACCGGGACAGGACCTACGAGCAGTACGTC. Amino acid sequence: CASSLNRDRTYEQYV.

There are a few counts of this clonotype. The rearrangement links TRBV7-9 to TRBJ2-1, with D tentatively TRBD2 (6 bases). Germline assignment: CDR1 SEHNR and CDR2 FQNEAQ (reference sequence). CDR3 length: 13 residues. Trimming shortened V by 5 bases and J by 8 bases, and 13 bases separated the two germline ends. The CDR3 loop is CASSTQRVDEQFF. The DNA of the CDR3 is TGTGCCAGCAGCACCCAGCGGGTGGATGAGCAGTTCTTC.

The chain links TRBV4-1 to TRBJ1-6, with D maybe TRBD1 (5 bases). CDR1 and CDR2 from the germline V gene are MGHRA and YSYEKL. V was pared by 3 bases and J by 14 bases, with 17 bases between. The CDR3 runs to 14 residues. DNA of the CDR3: TGCGCCAGCAGCCACGGGACGGACCTCGGGGCCCTCCACTTT. This gives the protein CASSHGTDLGALHF.

The chain joins TRBV19 to TRBJ1-5; D not certain. With 3 bases removed from V and 6 bases from J, the gap between germline ends came to 15 bases. Germline V CDR1 and CDR2: LNHDA, SQIVND (reference sequence). This CDR3 comprises 15 residues. The DNA for the CDR3 is TGTGCCAGTAGTATCCCCGATATACCCGGTCAGCCCCAGCATTTT. It yields the protein CASSIPDIPGQPQHF. The complete variable domain, with remaining parts taken from reference TRBV19 and TRBJ1-5, reads DGGITQSPKYLFRKEGQNVTLSCEQNLNHDAMYWYRQDPGQGLRLIYYSQIVNDFQKGDIAEGYSVSREKKESFPLTVTSAQKNPTAFYLCASSIPDIPGQPQHFGDGTRLSIL.